This T cell receptor beta chain derives from a study of blood T cell repertoires in COVID-19. Study details: Acute-phase and convalescent COVID-19 samples originated in the United States, Italy and Spain. Sample material is recorded as cDNA or gDNA derived from T cells, B-cell-depleted T cells, or PBMCs.

Methods used by the authors: By means of reference gene primer amplification, nucleated cell counts were estimated. The table came from immunoSEQ multiplex PCR; TCRdb's copy has only in-frame clones and leaves some out. V and J calls and clone size are given by that table; D and trimming were obtained from the DNA. The table records around 170,000 clones, 80% to 85% of them present only once. This CDR3 has 14 amino acids. V shed 8 bases and J shed 1 base, with 15 bases lying between them. Germline loops: CDR1 MDHEN, CDR2 SYDVKM. The chain uses TRBV28 and TRBJ2-7; a weak D match, TRBD2 (6 bases). The TCR was taken from a woman between 40 and 50 years old with acute or convalescent COVID-19. Sequencing was done on a sample of peripheral blood. CDR3 sequence: CASGRFAKSYEQYF. CDR3 DNA: TGTGCCAGCGGGAGGTTCGCAAAGTCCTACGAGCAGTACTTC. Based on the CDR3 plus reference TRBV28 and TRBJ2-7, the full variable domain is DVKVTQSSRYLVKRTGEKVFLECVQDMDHENMFWYRQDPGLGLRLIYFSYDVKMKEKGDIPEGYSVSREKKERFSLILESASTNQTSMYLCASGRFAKSYEQYFGPGTRLTVT.